The text below deals with one T cell receptor (beta chain). This receptor's antigen is unknown. No quality values exist for individual bases; no much larger clone is one base distant. The library was obtained by multiplex PCR. These reads were obtained on an Illumina HiSeq 2500. TCRbeta libraries were constructed through three rounds of nested PCR with primers (Table S4) according to protocols modified from ARM-PCR. Before sequencing, PCR products in the 200-500 bp range were cut out of the gel and cleaned up using the QIAquick gel extraction kit. The source study handled its data this way. Reads were cleaned with Trimmomatic, merged with FLASH into complete CDR3 sequences, and assigned to V(D)J germline segments with MiTCR. Clonal diversity was computed as the inverse Simpson's index with VDJtools. Productive reads were defined as in-frame sequences without a premature stop codon. The raw public reads went through TCRdb reprocessing: fastp at Q25, MiXCR clone calling, in-frame beta chains kept. CDR3 protein sequences are deduplicated, and each keeps its most common genes and DNA. These V and J calls originate from TCRdb's pipeline instead of the authors' own analysis. In all, the sample holds around 99,000 distinct CDR3 sequences, and roughly 75% of those were seen once. The ten biggest clones cover 30% to 45% of the sample.

Deletion took 10 bases off V and 5 bases off J, with a span of 25 bases between the germline ends. There are 17 amino acids in the CDR3, from cysteine to phenylalanine inclusive. Here the CDR3 DNA is all that survives: 51 bases in frame from base 1. From a lookup of the germline V gene, CDR1 and CDR2 are KGHDR and SFDVKD. This sample is part of a study of tumor and adjacent non-tumor tissue in lung cancer (dated by TCRdb to the late 2010s). Some background on the complete study: Of the cohort, around eleven patients had adenocarcinoma, 2 had squamous cell carcinoma and 1 had small cell lung cancer. Ages among the approximately 15 patients ranged from roughly 31 to 80 years, there were around ten men and 5 women, and disease was at TNM stage I to III. In total, sequencing yielded 125,075,908 productive TCRbeta reads, which works out to an average of approximately 4.2 million reads per sample. Using bulk TCRbeta repertoires from some 15 lung cancer patients, the study set lung tumor tissue side by side with matched distant non-tumor lung tissue. TCRbeta CDR3 sequencing was performed on more than 25 paired specimens, with one tumor sample and one normal lung sample collected per patient. Results the study describes overall, beyond this receptor: Only roughly 14 patients were included in the cohort, and the need for larger samples and more detailed clinical data was noted by the authors. Because peripheral blood was not sequenced, the blood TCRbeta repertoires of the lung cancer patients in the study went unexamined. A significantly larger cumulative share of the repertoire was made up by the top 100 clones in normal lung than in tumor tissue. Younger patients had significantly higher TCR diversity, and higher tumor TCR diversity was associated with shorter overall and disease-free survival. Significantly higher TCR diversity (inverse Simpson) was observed in tumor tissue than in normal lung tissue (approximately 430 vs 150, P = 0.0075, Mann-Whitney U test). Neither the sequencing platform nor unique molecular identifiers are named or mentioned anywhere in the methods.

RNA was extracted from bulk unsorted tissue and checked for quality with a NanoDrop ND-1000 and an Agilent 2100. The donors were newly diagnosed lung cancer patients admitted for thoracic surgery in China from August to November 2014 who had not received prior chemotherapy. Anyone who had undergone radiotherapy or chemotherapy before, or who had another cancer at the same time, was left out of the study. Surgical tissue pieces of about 1-2.1 cm3 were preserved in RNAlater solution and were kept at -80 degrees C until use. Recombination linked TRBV24-1 to TRBJ2-2; the D gene is not confidently resolved. This receptor was obtained from a woman aged 55 to 70 with non-small cell lung cancer. Sequencing used lung tumor tissue. CDR3 region: CATVTRSAFRSTGELFF. The bases are TGTGCCACAGTGACCCGAAGTGCATTCAGATCGACCGGGGAGCTGTTTTTT.